One and the same sample provided the 31 T cell receptor beta chains below, sequenced in a study of long-term antiretroviral therapy in people with HIV. The assay, immunoSEQ v3.0, was run at survey level. Measured with immunoSEQ multiplex PCR; TCRdb has only the in-frame clones, and not every one. The table has tens of thousands of clones, 70% to 90% seen once. Source: unsorted PBMCs, taken approximately 5 years before starting antiretroviral therapy. These receptors originate from a man over 45 with HIV.

The rearrangement links TRBV10-2 to TRBJ1-1; the D is unclear. Germline assignment: CDR1 WSHSY and CDR2 SAAADI. Trimming shortened V by 0 bases and J by 10 bases, and 9 bases separated the two germline ends. The CDR3 covers 12 residues. CDR3 bases: TGCGCCAGCAGTGAGTCGTCGTTTGCAGCTTTCTTT. Its protein product is CASSESSFAAFF.

The sample holds a few counts of this clone. CDR3 sequence (DNA): TGTGCCACCAGCAGAGGTGGCGGGGAATACGAGCAGTACTTC. It translates to CATSRGGGEYEQYF. The genes are TRBV15 and TRBJ2-7, with a tentative D call TRBD2 (6 bases). V was trimmed by 1 base and J by 4 bases, leaving 11 bases between them. The CDR3 length is 14 residues. From germline, CDR1 is LNHNV and CDR2 YYDKDF (reference sequence).

The rearrangement links TRBV7-2 to TRBJ2-7; D not certain. The CDR3 spans 13 residues. From germline, CDR1 is SGHTA and CDR2 FQGNSA. The V gene lost 5 bases and the J gene lost 6 bases, with 14 bases spanning the gap. The CDR3 bases are TGTGCCAGCAGCAACCTGCTCTCGGGCGAGCAGTACTTC. This codes for CASSNLLSGEQYF.

The genes are TRBV15 and TRBJ2-2; a possible D gene is TRBD2 (5 bases). The V and J ends lost 5 bases and 3 bases respectively, with 13 bases between them. Per germline, CDR1 LNHNV and CDR2 YYDKDF (reference sequence). The CDR3 contains 15 residues. This chain's CDR3 is CATSGRGGDTGELFF. The DNA of the CDR3 is TGTGCCACCAGCGGCCGGGGTGGGGACACCGGGGAGCTGTTTTTT.

The V gene is TRBV28, the J gene TRBJ2-7; 12 bases line up with TRBD1. Germline CDR1 is MDHEN and CDR2 is SYDVKM. This CDR3 contains 15 residues. Unmatched junction bases numbered 9, after V lost 5 bases and J lost 7 bases. The CDR3 spells CASSTSGTGGEEQYF. The CDR3 DNA reads as TGTGCCAGCAGTACATCCGGGACAGGGGGCGAGGAGCAGTACTTC.

J is TRBJ2-7 and V is TRBV7-8; TRBD1 matches at 8 bases. The CDR3 has 16 amino acids. CDR1 SGHVS and CDR2 FQNEAQ come from the germline V gene. The V segment lost 11 bases and the J segment 2 bases; nucleotides outside the gene matches: 17. CDR3 in amino acids: CAVRGRPGQATYEQYF. The DNA for the CDR3 is TGTGCCGTTAGGGGGAGACCGGGACAGGCAACCTACGAGCAGTACTTC. Full variable domain (remainder filled in from reference TRBV7-8 and TRBJ2-7): GAGVSQSPRYKVAKRGQDVALRCDPISGHVSLFWYQQALGQGPEFLTYFQNEAQLDKSGLPSDRFFAERPEGSVSTLKIQRTQQEDSAVYLCAVRGRPGQATYEQYFGPGTRLTVT.

The chain couples TRBV11-2 to TRBJ1-1, with 9 bases aligning to TRBD1. This CDR3 contains 14 residues. Germline lookup yields CDR1 SGHAT and CDR2 FQNNGV. Trimming removed 5 bases from V and 4 bases from J; junction bases left unmatched: 5. CDR3 DNA: TGTGCCAGCAGCAGATTGACAGGGGGCACTGAAGCTTTCTTT. It encodes CASSRLTGGTEAFF. Full variable domain (remainder filled in from reference TRBV11-2 and TRBJ1-1): EAGVAQSPRYKIIEKRQSVAFWCNPISGHATLYWYQQILGQGPKLLIQFQNNGVVDDSQLPKDRFSAERLKGVDSTLKIQPAKLEDSAVYLCASSRLTGGTEAFFGQGTRLTVV.

The chain links TRBV7-8 to TRBJ2-7; no definite D call. The V end was cut by 1 base, the J end by 1 base, with 8 bases between. The V gene's germline CDR1 is SGHVS and CDR2 FQNEAQ. This CDR3 comprises 14 residues. For the CDR3, the DNA is TGTGCCAGCAGCTTAGTGGGTACTTCCTACGAGCAGTACTTC. Its translation is CASSLVGTSYEQYF.

This chain uses TRBV18 with TRBJ2-7; D might be TRBD1 (6 bases). CDR1 and CDR2 (germline): KGHSH, LQKENI. V dropped 3 bases and J dropped 2 bases, with 14 bases sitting between them. CDR3 length: 15 amino acids. CDR3 nucleotide sequence: TGTGCCAGCTCACCGACAGGAGACCCTACCTACGAGCAGTACTTC. This encodes CASSPTGDPTYEQYF.

The chain employs TRBV5-4 and TRBJ2-1; the match to TRBD2 covers 10 bases. The CDR3 has 15 residues. V shed 0 bases and J 6 bases; nucleotides not matched to a gene: 3. CDR1 SGHNT and CDR2 YYREEE come from the germline V gene (reference sequence). CDR3 DNA: TGTGCCAGCAGCTTGGCGGCTAGCGGGGGCAATGAGCAGTTCTTC. This codes for CASSLAASGGNEQFF.

The chain recombines TRBV5-1 with TRBJ2-1; the D is unclear. The V end was cut by 0 bases, the J end by 2 bases, with 6 bases between. This CDR3 contains 14 residues. CDR1 is SGHRS and CDR2 is YFSETQ in the germline V gene. In DNA, the CDR3 is TGCGCCAGCAGCTTGGAAACAGCCTACAATGAGCAGTTCTTC. It translates to CASSLETAYNEQFF.

The chain has TRBV7-6 and TRBJ1-6, with D possibly matching TRBD1 (5 bases). The length of the CDR3 is 13 residues. Germline CDR1 reads SGHVS; CDR2 reads FNYEAQ. V gave up 5 bases and J gave up 6 bases, with 8 bases separating them. Here the CDR3 reads CASSRGGNSPLHF. CDR3 sequence (DNA): TGTGCCAGCAGCCGCGGGGGTAATTCACCCCTCCACTTT. Combining the CDR3 with reference TRBV7-6 and TRBJ1-6 gives the whole variable domain GAGVSQSPRYKVTKRGQDVALRCDPISGHVSLYWYRQALGQGPEFLTYFNYEAQQDKSGLPNDRFSAERPEGSISTLTIQRTEQRDSAMYRCASSRGGNSPLHFGNGTRLTVT.

The rearrangement uses TRBV5-1 and TRBJ2-7, with no clear D. CDR3 length equals 15 residues. V was pared by 5 bases and J by 0 bases, with 15 bases between. CDR1 is SGHRS and CDR2 is YFSETQ in the germline V gene. The CDR3 loop reads CASRVEIQSSYEQYF. The CDR3 nucleotides read TGCGCCAGCAGGGTTGAGATACAGAGCTCCTACGAGCAGTACTTC.

The chain uses TRBV14 and TRBJ1-2; a possible D gene is TRBD1 (5 bases). CDR3 length: 15 residues. The germline V gene encodes CDR1 SGHDN and CDR2 FVKESK. The V end was cut by 1 base, the J end by 2 bases, with 11 bases between. DNA for the CDR3: TGTGCCAGCAGCCAAGGGGGCGACGGAAACTATGGCTACACCTTC. This sequence encodes CASSQGGDGNYGYTF.

V and J are TRBV5-1 and TRBJ2-5; D is undetermined. Trimming stripped 3 bases from V and 3 bases from J, with 12 bases between. The germline gives CDR1 SGHRS, CDR2 YFSETQ. This CDR3 is 14 amino acids long. The DNA for the CDR3 is TGCGCCAGCAGCTGGGCGGCCGCGGAAGAGACCCAGTACTTC. It is translated as CASSWAAAEETQYF.

The chain joins TRBV10-2 to TRBJ1-4, with TRBD1 matching over 9 bases. The CDR3 consists of 17 residues. Looked up from germline, CDR1 is WSHSY and CDR2 is SAAADI. V gave up 4 bases and J gave up 2 bases; unmatched junction bases: 8. The CDR3 reads CASSGPLGQGTNEKLFF. CDR3 nucleotide sequence: TGCGCCAGCAGTGGGCCCCTCGGACAGGGGACTAATGAAAAACTGTTTTTT.

This sequence joins TRBV6-5 and TRBJ1-1; possibly TRBD1 for D (6 bases). The CDR3 covers 12 residues. V gave up 4 bases and J gave up 10 bases, with 13 bases separating them. Germline values: CDR1 MNHEY, CDR2 SVGAGI. The CDR3 protein is CASSSTGHGAFF. The CDR3 DNA reads as TGTGCCAGCAGTTCCACAGGGCATGGAGCTTTCTTT.

The gene calls are TRBV18 and TRBJ1-2; tentative D call: TRBD1 (5 bases). Germline V gene data show CDR1 as KGHSH and CDR2 as LQKENI. The V and J ends lost 8 bases and 6 bases respectively, with 22 bases between them. CDR3 length equals 15 residues. CDR3 nucleotides: TGTGCCAGCACTCCGGGACTCACCCCGATCGATGGCTACACCTTC. This translates into CASTPGLTPIDGYTF.

V gene TRBV7-9 combines with J gene TRBJ1-1; tentative D call: TRBD1 (5 bases). CDR3 length: 15 residues. Germline CDR1 is SEHNR and CDR2 is FQNEAQ (reference sequence). Trimming pared 1 base from V and 3 bases from J, leaving 12 bases between. The CDR3, as DNA: TGTGCCAGCAGCTTAGGGCGCAGGGCGGACACTGAAGCTTTCTTT. Residues: CASSLGRRADTEAFF.

This clone was recorded only once. For the CDR3, the DNA is TGTGCCAGCAGTAGTTCCATGGACATTCAGTACTTC. This gives the protein CASSSSMDIQYF. The rearrangement uses TRBV6-5 and TRBJ2-4; D call uncertain. This CDR3 is built from 12 residues. Trimming stripped 5 bases from V and 8 bases from J, with 10 bases between. CDR1 is MNHEY and CDR2 is SVGAGI in the germline V gene.

The chain recombines TRBV28 with TRBJ1-5; D gene unclear. Germline V gene lookup returns CDR1 MDHEN and CDR2 SYDVKM. The CDR3 consists of 11 residues. V was clipped by 4 bases and J by 6 bases, with 4 bases between them. Here the CDR3 reads CASSSFQPQHF. The CDR3 DNA follows: TGTGCCAGCAGTTCCTTTCAGCCCCAGCATTTT.

The rearrangement uses TRBV9 and TRBJ2-7; D is perhaps TRBD1 (5 bases). The CDR3 contains 15 residues. The V end was cut by 4 bases, the J end by 1 base, with 15 bases between. The germline V gene has CDR1 SGDLS and CDR2 YYNGEE. This chain's CDR3 is CASSPRGAESYEQYF. Written as DNA, the CDR3 is TGTGCCAGCAGCCCTCGTGGGGCGGAGTCCTACGAGCAGTACTTC.

J is TRBJ2-3 and V is TRBV5-5; D gene unclear. Germline CDR1 reads SGHKS; CDR2 reads YYEKEE (reference sequence). The germline V and J ends were trimmed by 1 base and 3 bases, with 9 bases remaining between them. This CDR3 comprises 14 residues. The CDR3 coding sequence is TGTGCCAGCAGCTTGAGCCACTTAACAGATACGCAGTATTTT. This translates into CASSLSHLTDTQYF.

The V and J genes are TRBV7-9 and TRBJ2-1; perhaps D is TRBD1 or TRBD2 (6 bases each). This CDR3 is built from 17 residues. CDR1 is SEHNR, CDR2 FQNEAQ, per germline (reference sequence). Trimming removed 5 bases at V and 4 bases at J, with 21 bases between. CDR3 in DNA: TGTGCCAGCAGCCCCAGGGGACTGTCGGGCCCTTACAATGAGCAGTTCTTC. This sequence encodes CASSPRGLSGPYNEQFF. Drawing the rest from reference TRBV7-9 and TRBJ2-1, the complete variable domain is DTGVSQNPRHKITKRGQNVTFRCDPISEHNRLYWYRQTLGQGPEFLTYFQNEAQLEKSRLLSDRFSAERPKGSFSTLEIQRTEQGDSAMYLCASSPRGLSGPYNEQFFGPGTRLTVL.

The chain carries TRBV29-1 and TRBJ1-3; D ambiguous. CDR1 is SQVTM, CDR2 ANQGSEA, per germline. This CDR3 region has 14 residues. The V gene lost 3 bases and the J gene lost 4 bases, with 13 bases spanning the gap. CDR3 bases: TGCAGCGTTGAGTTGGGCCCCGGGGGAAACACCATATATTTT. The encoded protein is CSVELGPGGNTIYF. Using reference TRBV29-1 and TRBJ1-3 for the parts outside the CDR3, the full variable domain is SAVISQKPSRDICQRGTSLTIQCQVDSQVTMMFWYRQQPGQSLTLIATANQGSEATYESGFVIDKFPISRPNLTFSTLTVSNMSPEDSSIYLCSVELGPGGNTIYFGEGSWLTVV.

The rearrangement joins TRBV7-9 to TRBJ1-1; D remains unclear. V lost 1 base to trimming and J lost 1 base, with 7 bases between them. Germline loops: CDR1 SEHNR, CDR2 FQNEAQ (reference sequence). The CDR3 consists of 14 residues. CDR3 residues: CASSLEGGNTEAFF. The CDR3 DNA is TGTGCCAGCAGCTTAGAGGGTGGGAACACTGAAGCTTTCTTT. The whole variable domain, remainder taken from reference TRBV7-9 and TRBJ1-1, is DTGVSQNPRHKITKRGQNVTFRCDPISEHNRLYWYRQTLGQGPEFLTYFQNEAQLEKSRLLSDRFSAERPKGSFSTLEIQRTEQGDSAMYLCASSLEGGNTEAFFGQGTRLTVV.

The CDR3 DNA reads TGTGCCAGCAGTGAAGCCCTAGGGGGAGTCTACGAGCAGTACTTC. This sequence encodes CASSEALGGVYEQYF. The V and J genes are TRBV6-1 and TRBJ2-7; tentatively, D is TRBD1 (6 bases). Germline V gene lookup returns CDR1 MNHNS and CDR2 SASEGT. Trimming cost V 0 bases and J 3 bases, with 12 bases left between them. CDR3 length: 15 residues.

The V gene is TRBV27, the J gene TRBJ1-2, with TRBD1 matching 9 bases. With V trimmed by 6 bases and J by 7 bases, 12 bases remained unmatched. The CDR3 length is 15 residues. Germline CDR1 is MNHEY and CDR2 is SMNVEV (reference sequence). CDR3 sequence (DNA): TGTGCCAGCAGCTCGCCGGACAGGGGCGAGAGTGGCTACACCTTC. The encoded protein is CASSSPDRGESGYTF.

The chain has TRBV29-1 and TRBJ2-7; 7 bases line up with TRBD2. V gave up 6 bases and J gave up 7 bases; unmatched junction bases: 18. The germline gives CDR1 SQVTM, CDR2 ANQGSEA. This CDR3 region has 15 residues. The CDR3 region is CSVGRSSRQGSEQYF. CDR3 in DNA: TGCAGCGTCGGGAGGTCGAGTAGGCAAGGTAGTGAGCAGTACTTC.

V gene TRBV5-1 combines with J gene TRBJ1-4; D unclear. Germline values: CDR1 SGHRS, CDR2 YFSETQ. The CDR3 has 13 residues. V was clipped by 5 bases and J by 0 bases, with 5 bases between them. Written as DNA, the CDR3 is TGCGCCAGCAGGCTAGCAACTAATGAAAAACTGTTTTTT. This encodes CASRLATNEKLFF.

The V gene is TRBV5-1, the J gene TRBJ2-3; perhaps TRBD2 as D (5 bases). Germline CDR1 and CDR2: SGHRS and YFSETQ. The length of the CDR3 is 13 residues. Between the trimmed V and J ends, which lost 9 bases and 1 base, there was a span of 12 bases. The DNA of the CDR3 is TGCGCCACCAAGGGAGCCGGCACAGATACGCAGTATTTT. Translation: CATKGAGTDTQYF. Supplemented by reference TRBV5-1 and TRBJ2-3, the full variable domain reads KAGVTQTPRYLIKTRGQQVTLSCSPISGHRSVSWYQQTPGQGLQFLFEYFSETQRNKGNFPGRFSGRQFSNSRSEMNVSTLELGDSALYLCATKGAGTDTQYFGPGTRLTVL.